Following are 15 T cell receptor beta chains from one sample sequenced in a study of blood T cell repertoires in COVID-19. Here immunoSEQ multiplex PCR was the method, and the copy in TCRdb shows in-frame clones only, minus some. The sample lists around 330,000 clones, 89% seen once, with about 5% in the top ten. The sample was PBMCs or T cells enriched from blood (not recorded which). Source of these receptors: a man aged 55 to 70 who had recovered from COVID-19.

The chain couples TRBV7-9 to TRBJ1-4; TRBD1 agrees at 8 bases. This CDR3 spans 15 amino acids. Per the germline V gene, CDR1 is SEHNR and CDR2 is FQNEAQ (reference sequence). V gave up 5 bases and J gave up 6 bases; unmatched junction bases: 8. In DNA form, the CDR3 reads TGTGCCAGCAGCACACGACAGGGGCTGGATGAAAAACTGTTTTTT. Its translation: CASSTRQGLDEKLFF.

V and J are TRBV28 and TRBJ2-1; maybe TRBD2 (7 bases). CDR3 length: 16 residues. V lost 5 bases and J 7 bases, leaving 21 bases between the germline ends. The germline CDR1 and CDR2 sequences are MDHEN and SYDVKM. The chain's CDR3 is CASSPSWAGASNEQFF. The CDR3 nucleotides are TGTGCCAGCAGTCCCTCGTGGGCGGGGGCCTCGAATGAGCAGTTCTTC. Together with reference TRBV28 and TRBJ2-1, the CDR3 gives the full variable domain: DVKVTQSSRYLVKRTGEKVFLECVQDMDHENMFWYRQDPGLGLRLIYFSYDVKMKEKGDIPEGYSVSREKKERFSLILESASTNQTSMYLCASSPSWAGASNEQFFGPGTRLTVL.

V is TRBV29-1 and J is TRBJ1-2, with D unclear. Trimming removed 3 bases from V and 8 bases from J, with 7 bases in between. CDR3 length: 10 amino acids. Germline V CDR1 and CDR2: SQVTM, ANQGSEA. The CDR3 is CSVDGGGYTF. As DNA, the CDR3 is TGCAGCGTTGATGGAGGAGGCTACACCTTC.

The CDR3 DNA sequence: TGCGCCAGCAGCCCTGCGGGTGTAAGGACGGCTAACTATGGCTACACCTTC. This sequence encodes CASSPAGVRTANYGYTF. The chain combines TRBV5-1 with TRBJ1-2; no reliable D call. Germline lookup yields CDR1 SGHRS and CDR2 YFSETQ. Trimming removed 4 bases at V and 0 bases at J, with 19 bases between. The CDR3 covers 17 residues.

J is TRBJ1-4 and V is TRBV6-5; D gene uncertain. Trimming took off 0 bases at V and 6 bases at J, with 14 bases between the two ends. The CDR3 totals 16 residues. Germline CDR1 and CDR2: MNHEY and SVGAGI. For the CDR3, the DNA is TGTGCCAGCAGTTACTCGAGCGGCCCTTGGGATGAAAAACTGTTTTTT. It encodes CASSYSSGPWDEKLFF.

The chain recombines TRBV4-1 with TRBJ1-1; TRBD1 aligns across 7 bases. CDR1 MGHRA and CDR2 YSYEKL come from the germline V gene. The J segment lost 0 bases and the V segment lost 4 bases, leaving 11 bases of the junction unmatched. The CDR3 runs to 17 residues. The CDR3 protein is CASSLTGAKRLNTEAFF. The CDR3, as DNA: TGCGCCAGCAGCCTAACAGGGGCCAAAAGATTGAACACTGAAGCTTTCTTT.

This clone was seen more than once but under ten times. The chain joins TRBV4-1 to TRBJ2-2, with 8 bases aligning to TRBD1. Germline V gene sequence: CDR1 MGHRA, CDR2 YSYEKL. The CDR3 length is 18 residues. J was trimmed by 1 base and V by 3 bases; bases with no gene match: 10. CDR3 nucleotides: TGCGCCAGCAGCCAGGACTACAGACAGGGGTTGAACACCGGGGAGCTGTTTTTT. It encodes CASSQDYRQGLNTGELFF.

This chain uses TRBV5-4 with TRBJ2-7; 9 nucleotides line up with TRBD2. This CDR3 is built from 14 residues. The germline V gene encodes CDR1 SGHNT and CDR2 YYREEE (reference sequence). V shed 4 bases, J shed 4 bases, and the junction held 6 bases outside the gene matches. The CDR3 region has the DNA TGTGCCAGCAGCCCCCTAGCGGGGCCTTACGAGCAGTACTTC. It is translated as CASSPLAGPYEQYF.

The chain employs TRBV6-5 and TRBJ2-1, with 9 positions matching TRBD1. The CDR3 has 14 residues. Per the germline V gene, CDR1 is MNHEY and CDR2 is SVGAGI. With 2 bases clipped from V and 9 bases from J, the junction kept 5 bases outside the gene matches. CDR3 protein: CASSYRTGGGEQFF. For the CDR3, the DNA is TGTGCCAGCAGTTACAGAACAGGGGGCGGTGAGCAGTTCTTC.

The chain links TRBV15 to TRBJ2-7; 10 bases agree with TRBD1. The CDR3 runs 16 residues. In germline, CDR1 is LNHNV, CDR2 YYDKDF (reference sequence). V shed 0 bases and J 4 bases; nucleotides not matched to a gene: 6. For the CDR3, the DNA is TGTGCCACCAGCAGAGATACTCCGGGACAGGGGTACGAGCAGTACTTC. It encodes CATSRDTPGQGYEQYF.

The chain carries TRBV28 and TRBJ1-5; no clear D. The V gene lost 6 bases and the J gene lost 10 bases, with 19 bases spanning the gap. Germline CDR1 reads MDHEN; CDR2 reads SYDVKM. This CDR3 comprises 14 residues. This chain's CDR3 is CASSSPPPGNPQHF. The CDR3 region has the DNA TGTGCCAGCAGCTCGCCCCCCCCGGGGAATCCCCAGCATTTT. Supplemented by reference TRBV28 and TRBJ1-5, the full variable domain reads DVKVTQSSRYLVKRTGEKVFLECVQDMDHENMFWYRQDPGLGLRLIYFSYDVKMKEKGDIPEGYSVSREKKERFSLILESASTNQTSMYLCASSSPPPGNPQHFGDGTRLSIL.

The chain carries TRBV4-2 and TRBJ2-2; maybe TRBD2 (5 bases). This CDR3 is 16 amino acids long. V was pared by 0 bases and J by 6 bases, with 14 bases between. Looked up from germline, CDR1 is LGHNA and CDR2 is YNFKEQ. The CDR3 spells CASSQDGLTMAGELFF. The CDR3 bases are TGTGCCAGCAGCCAAGATGGACTTACTATGGCCGGGGAGCTGTTTTTT.

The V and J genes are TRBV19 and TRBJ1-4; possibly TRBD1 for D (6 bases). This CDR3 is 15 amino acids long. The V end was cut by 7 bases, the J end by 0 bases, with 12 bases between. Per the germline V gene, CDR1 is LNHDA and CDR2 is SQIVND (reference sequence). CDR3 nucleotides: TGTGCCAGTATCAGGACAGTTGCAACTAATGAAAAACTGTTTTTT. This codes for CASIRTVATNEKLFF.

The CDR3 sequence: CASSLYQGTDRTYEQYF. The CDR3 DNA follows: TGTGCCAGCAGCTTGTACCAAGGGACAGACCGGACTTACGAGCAGTACTTC. The chain carries TRBV5-4 and TRBJ2-7; 7 bases are a match to TRBD1. The CDR3 has 17 amino acids. Per the germline V gene, CDR1 is SGHNT and CDR2 is YYREEE (reference sequence). V was pared by 1 base and J by 4 bases, with 14 bases of the junction left unmatched.

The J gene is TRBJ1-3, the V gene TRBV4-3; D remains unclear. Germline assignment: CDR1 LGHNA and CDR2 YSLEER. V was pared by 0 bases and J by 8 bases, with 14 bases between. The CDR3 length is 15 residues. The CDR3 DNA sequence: TGCGCCAGCAGCCAAGACCGTCTCGCGGTTGACACCATATATTTT. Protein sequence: CASSQDRLAVDTIYF.